Included here is one T cell receptor (beta chain) sequence, with context. Only in-frame clones appear in the TCRdb table, and some are missing; sequencing was by immunoSEQ multiplex PCR. The table records around 60,000 clones, roughly 94% of them present only once. Looked up from germline, CDR1 is GTSNPN and CDR2 is SVGIG (reference sequence). There are 15 residues in the CDR3. The data originate from a study of T cell changes during pregnancy in multiple sclerosis. The clonotype originates from a female donor with multiple sclerosis, enrolled in a pregnancy study. The source material was CD8+ T cells from peripheral blood mononuclear cells, sampled in the third trimester of pregnancy. V gene TRBV30 combines with J gene TRBJ2-7; TRBD1 aligns across 8 bases. This chain's CDR3 is CATSQPGQGPYEQYF. CDR3 sequence (DNA): TGTGCAACCTCACAGCCTGGACAGGGACCCTACGAGCAGTACTTC.